These 23 T cell receptor beta chains were all obtained from the same sample, sequenced in a study of cytomegalovirus exposure and HLA in healthy donors. Primers for the PCR totalled 60 Vbeta and 13 Jbeta. Generated by immunoSEQ multiplex PCR, the TCRdb table keeps only in-frame clones and is missing some. Of 50,000 to 65,000 clones detected, more than 70% appear once; the ten largest clones hold roughly 50%. Sequencing was performed on PBMCs. All receptors derive from a man between 45 and 60 years old in good health and CMV-seropositive.

The chain recombines TRBV27 with TRBJ1-1; TRBD1 might be the D (5 bases). CDR1 is MNHEY, CDR2 SMNVEV, per germline (reference sequence). Trimming left V 2 bases short and J 0 bases short, with 7 bases between. CDR3 length equals 14 residues. CDR3 bases: TGTGCCAGCAGTTTAAGACAGTTGAACACTGAAGCTTTCTTT. This encodes CASSLRQLNTEAFF.

This clone was picked up one time. The chain is built from TRBV30 and TRBJ1-4; TRBD1 is a possible D gene (5 bases). This CDR3 is 15 amino acids long. V was shortened by 0 bases and J by 5 bases, with 13 bases between the two germline ends. CDR1 and CDR2 from the germline V gene are GTSNPN and SVGIG (reference sequence). The CDR3 nucleotides read TGTGCCTGGAGTGTACTAAAGGGGTCGAATGAAAAACTGTTTTTT. It translates to CAWSVLKGSNEKLFF.

Of note for this clone: One end of the junction is discordant with germline, which a read error may explain. V usage is TRBV7-3 and J usage is TRBJ2-1, with 10 bases lining up with TRBD2. CDR1 and CDR2 (germline): SGHTA, FQGTGA. CDR3 size: 17 residues. The CDR3 DNA follows: TGTGTCAGCAGTCGACACGGTAGCGGGGGGTCCTACAATGAGCAGTTCTTC. It translates to CVSSRHGSGGSYNEQFF.

The chain combines TRBV27 with TRBJ1-2; 7 nucleotides line up with TRBD1. This CDR3 is 15 amino acids long. Germline loops: CDR1 MNHEY, CDR2 SMNVEV (reference sequence). V was pared by 7 bases and J by 4 bases, with 12 bases of the junction left unmatched. The CDR3 reads CASTPAQGWAYGYTF. The CDR3 DNA sequence: TGTGCCAGCACCCCGGCACAGGGGTGGGCCTATGGCTACACCTTC.

This clone appeared a few times. The gene calls are TRBV5-1 and TRBJ2-7; perhaps TRBD1 as D (5 bases). The V and J ends lost 0 bases and 10 bases respectively, with 17 bases between them. CDR3 length: 14 amino acids. Germline assignment: CDR1 SGHRS and CDR2 YFSETQ. Here the CDR3 DNA reads TGCGCCAGCAGCTTGGAAGGTAGGGGTCCTGACCAGTACTTC. Translating gives CASSLEGRGPDQYF.

The chain links TRBV6-5 to TRBJ1-2, with D hard to call. This CDR3 spans 14 amino acids. Trimming cost V 6 bases and J 4 bases, with 15 bases left between them. Germline V lookup: CDR1 MNHEY, CDR2 SVGAGI. The CDR3 here is CASSREITSYGYTF. CDR3 nucleotide sequence: TGTGCCAGCAGCCGGGAGATTACGAGCTATGGCTACACCTTC.

The V and J genes are TRBV18 and TRBJ2-4; TRBD2 agrees at 11 bases. CDR1 and CDR2 from the germline V gene are KGHSH and LQKENI. The J segment lost 1 base and the V segment lost 0 bases, leaving 2 bases of the junction unmatched. This CDR3 region has 17 residues. The CDR3 DNA is TGTGCCAGCTCACCACCGACTAGCGGGGTGGCCAAAAACATTCAGTACTTC. It is translated as CASSPPTSGVAKNIQYF.

The V call is TRBV27, the J call TRBJ1-1, with a weak D call TRBD1 (5 bases). Trimming took 5 bases from V and 3 from J, leaving 16 bases between them. CDR3 length equals 15 residues. Germline CDR1 reads MNHEY; CDR2 reads SMNVEV (reference sequence). The CDR3 sequence: CASSLRQTGDTEAFF. The CDR3 bases are TGTGCCAGCAGTCTCCGACAGACGGGTGACACTGAAGCTTTCTTT.

V and J are TRBV6-6 and TRBJ2-1; D call uncertain. Germline CDR1 and CDR2: MNHNY and SVGAGI (reference sequence). This CDR3 region has 11 residues. The V end was cut by 7 bases, the J end by 3 bases, with 4 bases between. CDR3 nucleotides: TGTGCCAGCATGAGCTACAATGAGCAGTTCTTC. This codes for CASMSYNEQFF.

CDR3 residues: CAISEGLTGPNQPQHF. In DNA, the CDR3 is TGTGCCATCAGTGAGGGATTGACAGGGCCCAATCAGCCCCAGCATTTT. The rearrangement joins TRBV10-3 to TRBJ1-5, with 7 bases that match TRBD1. Trimming took 2 bases from V and 3 from J; bases not matched to a gene: 7. Germline V gene lookup returns CDR1 ENHRY and CDR2 SYGVKD. The length of the CDR3 is 16 residues.

The chain recombines TRBV7-2 with TRBJ2-1, with 16 nucleotides matching TRBD2. The V gene end was trimmed by 5 bases and the J gene end by 9 bases; junction bases not matched to a gene: 7. Germline CDR1 SGHTA, CDR2 FQGNSA. This CDR3 contains 16 residues. For the CDR3, the DNA is TGTGCCAGCAGCGCGGGACTAGCGGGGGGGCCAGTTGAGCAGTTCTTC. It translates to CASSAGLAGGPVEQFF.

The chain combines TRBV7-3 with TRBJ2-3; 10 nucleotides align to TRBD2. V was pared by 5 bases and J by 4 bases, with 6 bases of the junction left unmatched. The germline gives CDR1 SGHTA, CDR2 FQGTGA. The CDR3 totals 15 residues. The CDR3 spells CASSALAGDADTQYF. CDR3 DNA: TGTGCCAGCAGCGCCCTAGCGGGAGACGCAGATACGCAGTATTTT.

This clone was recorded a few times. This chain connects TRBV30 to TRBJ1-1; D possibly corresponds to TRBD1 (6 bases). The V and J ends lost 1 base and 3 bases respectively, with 15 bases between them. CDR3 length equals 15 residues. Germline V gene data show CDR1 as GTSNPN and CDR2 as SVGIG (reference sequence). The CDR3 DNA is TGTGCCTGGAGTGGTGGGGGCGCTTGGTACACTGAAGCTTTCTTT. Protein product: CAWSGGGAWYTEAFF.

The V and J genes are TRBV4-1 and TRBJ2-7; TRBD1 matches at 8 bases. Germline V gives CDR1 MGHRA, CDR2 YSYEKL. This CDR3 has 15 amino acids. The V gene end was trimmed by 1 base and the J gene end by 2 bases; junction bases not matched to a gene: 4. CDR3 sequence: CASSQGTGSTYEQYF. DNA for the CDR3: TGCGCCAGCAGCCAAGGGACAGGGAGTACCTACGAGCAGTACTTC.

This clone was counted between two and nine times. The CDR3 DNA is TGTGCCAGCAGTAGGGGGATGGATCAGCCCCAGCATTTT. It yields the protein CASSRGMDQPQHF. The V call is TRBV6-5, the J call TRBJ1-5; a weak D match, TRBD1 (6 bases). This CDR3 has 13 amino acids. Germline V gene data show CDR1 as MNHEY and CDR2 as SVGAGI. Trimming took off 5 bases at V and 5 bases at J, with 10 bases between the two ends.

The rearrangement joins TRBV7-9 to TRBJ2-7; 11 positions agree with TRBD2. With V trimmed by 5 bases and J by 4 bases, 7 bases remained unmatched. Germline CDR1 reads SEHNR; CDR2 reads FQNEAQ (reference sequence). The CDR3 runs to 15 residues. The CDR3 sequence: CASSGLAGGRYEQYF. Written as DNA, the CDR3 is TGTGCCAGCAGCGGGCTAGCGGGAGGTCGATACGAGCAGTACTTC.

The V call is TRBV29-1, the J call TRBJ2-5, with a tentative D call TRBD2 (5 bases). Looked up from germline, CDR1 is SQVTM and CDR2 is ANQGSEA. V lost 3 bases, J lost 5 bases, and 10 bases lay in between. The length of the CDR3 is 12 residues. The CDR3 here is CSVDAGDETQYF. The CDR3 nucleotides are TGCAGCGTTGACGCGGGTGATGAGACCCAGTACTTC. Full variable domain (remainder filled in from reference TRBV29-1 and TRBJ2-5): SAVISQKPSRDICQRGTSLTIQCQVDSQVTMMFWYRQQPGQSLTLIATANQGSEATYESGFVIDKFPISRPNLTFSTLTVSNMSPEDSSIYLCSVDAGDETQYFGPGTRLLVL.

V usage is TRBV14 and J usage is TRBJ1-5; the match to TRBD1 covers 7 bases. V was clipped by 6 bases and J by 0 bases; unmatched bases: 14. The CDR3 sequence is 18 residues long. Germline values: CDR1 SGHDN, CDR2 FVKESK. CDR3 sequence: CASSINRDSAYSNQPQHF. The CDR3 DNA is TGTGCCAGCAGTATAAATCGGGACAGCGCTTATAGCAATCAGCCCCAGCATTTT.

This rearrangement joins TRBV10-3 to TRBJ2-3; D may be TRBD1 (6 bases). This CDR3 is built from 15 residues. Trimming left V 0 bases short and J 2 bases short, with 9 bases between. Per germline, CDR1 ENHRY and CDR2 SYGVKD. CDR3: CAISESQGNTDTQYF. CDR3 DNA sequence: TGTGCCATCAGTGAGTCGCAGGGGAACACAGATACGCAGTATTTT.

V gene TRBV27 combines with J gene TRBJ2-1; 13 bases are shared with TRBD2. Germline loops: CDR1 MNHEY, CDR2 SMNVEV (reference sequence). This CDR3 comprises 15 residues. Germline trimming cut 6 bases from V and 5 bases from J; bases unmatched to any gene: 4. The CDR3 region is CASSQTSGRHNEQFF. DNA for the CDR3: TGTGCCAGCAGCCAGACTAGCGGGAGGCACAATGAGCAGTTCTTC.

The chain is built from TRBV18 and TRBJ1-1; perhaps TRBD1 as D (6 bases). V lost 5 bases and J lost 1, with 8 bases in between. The CDR3 has 13 residues. The V gene's germline CDR1 is KGHSH and CDR2 LQKENI. CDR3 nucleotide sequence: TGTGCCAGCTCAATGGACAGGAACACTGAAGCTTTCTTT. This encodes CASSMDRNTEAFF.

The chain couples TRBV27 to TRBJ2-7; 9 bases map to TRBD2. The CDR3 is made up of 17 amino acids. The V and J ends lost 2 bases and 4 bases, in that order; junction bases with no gene match: 12. Germline values: CDR1 MNHEY, CDR2 SMNVEV (reference sequence). CDR3 in DNA: TGTGCCAGCAGTTTAGCGTCTAGCGGGACATTATTGTACGAGCAGTACTTC. This translates into CASSLASSGTLLYEQYF.

Comment on this clone: A far larger clone lies a single base away; this is likely a read error. This CDR3 is also generated by other DNA sequences in the sample. The chain has TRBV6-5 and TRBJ1-1; D perhaps matches TRBD1 (6 bases). The CDR3 spans 15 residues. Germline V gives CDR1 MNHEY, CDR2 SVGAGI. CDR3 DNA sequence: TGTGCCAGCAGTTACTCGGCAGGGGCGAACACTGAGGCTTTCTTT. Its translation is CASSYSAGANTEAFF.